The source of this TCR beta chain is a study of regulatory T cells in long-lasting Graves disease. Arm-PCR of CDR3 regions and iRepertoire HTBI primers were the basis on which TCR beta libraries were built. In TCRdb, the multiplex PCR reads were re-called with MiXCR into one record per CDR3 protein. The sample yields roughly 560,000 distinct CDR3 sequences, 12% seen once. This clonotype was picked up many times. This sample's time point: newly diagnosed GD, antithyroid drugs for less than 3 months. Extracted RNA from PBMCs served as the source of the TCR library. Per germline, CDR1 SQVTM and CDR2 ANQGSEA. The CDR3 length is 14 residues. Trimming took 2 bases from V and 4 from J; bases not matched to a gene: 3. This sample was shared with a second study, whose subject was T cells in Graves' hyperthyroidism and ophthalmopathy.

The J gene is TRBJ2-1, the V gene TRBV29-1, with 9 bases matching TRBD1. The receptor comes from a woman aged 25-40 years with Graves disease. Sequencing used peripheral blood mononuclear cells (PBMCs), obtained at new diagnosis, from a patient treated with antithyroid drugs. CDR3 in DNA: TGCAGCGTTGAAACAGGGGGCGGTTACAATGAGCAGTTCTTC. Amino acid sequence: CSVETGGGYNEQFF.